This T cell receptor beta chain comes out of a study of cytomegalovirus exposure and HLA in healthy donors. Study-wide points: Associated with cytomegalovirus, according to the listing, were 164 TCR beta chains. Later on, analysis showed that most CMV-associated TCR beta chains appeared to be HLA-restricted.

60 Vbeta and 13 Jbeta primers were used in PCR. Profiled with immunoSEQ multiplex PCR; TCRdb holds only in-frame clones, not every one. Of roughly 120,000 clones listed, 76% are singletons. A word on this clone: Its antigen is currently unknown.

V shed 2 bases and J 2 bases; nucleotides not matched to a gene: 6. Germline V gives CDR1 SGDLS, CDR2 YYNGEE. CDR3 size: 15 residues. The clonotype was recovered from a man aged 50-60 years in good health and CMV-seronegative. Sample: PBMCs. The genes are TRBV9 and TRBJ1-1; TRBD1 matches at 7 bases. CDR3 residues: CASSVEGTDNTEAFF. CDR3 sequence (DNA): TGTGCCAGCAGCGTCGAGGGGACAGACAACACTGAAGCTTTCTTT.